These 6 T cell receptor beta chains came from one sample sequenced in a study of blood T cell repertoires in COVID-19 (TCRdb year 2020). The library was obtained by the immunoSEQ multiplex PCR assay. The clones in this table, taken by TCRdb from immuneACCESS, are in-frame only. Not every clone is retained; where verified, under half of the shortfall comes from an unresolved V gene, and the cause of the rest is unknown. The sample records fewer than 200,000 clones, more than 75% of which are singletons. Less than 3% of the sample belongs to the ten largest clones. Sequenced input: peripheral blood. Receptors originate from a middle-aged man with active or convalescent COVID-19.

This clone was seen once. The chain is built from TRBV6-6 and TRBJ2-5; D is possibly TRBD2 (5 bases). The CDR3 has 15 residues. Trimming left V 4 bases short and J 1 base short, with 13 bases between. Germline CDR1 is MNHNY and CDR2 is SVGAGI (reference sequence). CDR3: CASSSSPHFQETQYF. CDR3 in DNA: TGTGCCAGCAGTTCTAGCCCCCATTTCCAAGAGACCCAGTACTTC.

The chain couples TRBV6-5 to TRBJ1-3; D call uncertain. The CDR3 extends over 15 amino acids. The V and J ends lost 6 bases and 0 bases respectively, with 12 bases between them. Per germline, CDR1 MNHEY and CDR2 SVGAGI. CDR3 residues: CASRGDSSSGNTIYF. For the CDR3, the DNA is TGTGCCAGCAGGGGAGACTCAAGCTCTGGAAACACCATATATTTT.

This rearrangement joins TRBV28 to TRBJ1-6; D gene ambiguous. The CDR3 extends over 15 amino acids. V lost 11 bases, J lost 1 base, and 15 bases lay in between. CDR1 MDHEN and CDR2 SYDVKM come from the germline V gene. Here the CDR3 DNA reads TGTGCCTCCGTCTCGTCTAGTTCCTATAATTCACCCCTCCACTTT. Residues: CASVSSSSYNSPLHF.

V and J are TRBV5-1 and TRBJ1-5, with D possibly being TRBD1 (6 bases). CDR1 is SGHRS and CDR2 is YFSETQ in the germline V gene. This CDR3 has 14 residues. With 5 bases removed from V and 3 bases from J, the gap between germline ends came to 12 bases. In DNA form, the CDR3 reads TGCGCCAGCAGTCCACAGGGAAACAATCAGCCCCAGCATTTT. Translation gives CASSPQGNNQPQHF.

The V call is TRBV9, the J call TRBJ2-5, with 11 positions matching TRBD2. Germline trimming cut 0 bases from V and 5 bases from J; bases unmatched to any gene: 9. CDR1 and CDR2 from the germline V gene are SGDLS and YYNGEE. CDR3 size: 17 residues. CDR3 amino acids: CASSVGGGTSGGETQYF. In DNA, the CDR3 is TGTGCCAGCAGCGTAGGGGGAGGGACTAGCGGAGGGGAGACCCAGTACTTC.

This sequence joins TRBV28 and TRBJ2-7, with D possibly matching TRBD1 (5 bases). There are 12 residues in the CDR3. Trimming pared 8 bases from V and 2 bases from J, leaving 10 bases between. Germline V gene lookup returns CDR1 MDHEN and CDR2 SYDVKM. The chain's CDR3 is CASRRGPYEQYF. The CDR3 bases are TGTGCCAGCCGTAGGGGCCCCTACGAGCAGTACTTC. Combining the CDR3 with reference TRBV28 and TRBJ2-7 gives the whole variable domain DVKVTQSSRYLVKRTGEKVFLECVQDMDHENMFWYRQDPGLGLRLIYFSYDVKMKEKGDIPEGYSVSREKKERFSLILESASTNQTSMYLCASRRGPYEQYFGPGTRLTVT.